This T cell receptor (beta chain) was sequenced in a study of blood T cell repertoires in COVID-19. Across the study: Whether acute or convalescent, the COVID-19 samples came from the United States, Italy and Spain. From T cells, B-cell-depleted T cells, or PBMCs came the material, which was cDNA or gDNA.

This clone was counted between two and nine times. V lost 6 bases to trimming and J lost 7 bases; unmatched junction nucleotides: 9. This CDR3 is built from 15 residues. In germline, CDR1 is SNHLY, CDR2 FYNNEI. Profiling relied on immunoSEQ multiplex PCR, and the TCRdb table lists in-frame clones only, not all of them. Among roughly 110,000 clones, around 82% were seen once, and the ten largest hold approximately 4%. The source of this sequence is a human donor in a cohort sampled during active COVID-19. The chain couples TRBV2 to TRBJ2-1, with 10 bases that match TRBD2. Sequences were obtained from peripheral blood. The CDR3 sequence is CASRTDLAGDNEQFF. In DNA form, the CDR3 reads TGTGCCAGCAGGACCGACCTAGCGGGAGATAATGAGCAGTTCTTC.